Listed below are T cell receptor beta chains from one sample, sequenced in a study of cytomegalovirus exposure and HLA in healthy donors. Sequencing used immunoSEQ multiplex PCR; TCRdb keeps in-frame clones, though not all of them. The sample lists 77,000 or so clones; approximately 71% were seen once. Sequenced: PBMCs. The receptors were sampled from a middle-aged woman in good health and CMV-seronegative. Each CDR3 is given with its conserved first and last residue. Each record gives: V gene, D gene, J gene, clone size, CDR3 protein, CDR3 DNA. The D gene is left open where the match is weak. A row's size may be missing; if present it is once, few, many or a size class.

v_call: TRBV30; d_call: NA; j_call: TRBJ1-5; clone_size: once; cdr3_aa: CAWSVRGPGNQPQHF; cdr3_nt: TGTGCCTGGAGTGTACGAGGGCCGGGCAATCAGCCCCAGCATTTT
v_call: TRBV10-2; d_call: TRBD1; j_call: TRBJ2-1; clone_size: NA; cdr3_aa: CASTPRDSYNEQFF; cdr3_nt: TGCGCCAGCACCCCCCGGGACAGTTACAATGAGCAGTTCTTC
v_call: TRBV18; d_call: NA; j_call: TRBJ2-2; clone_size: NA; cdr3_aa: CASSRNGENTGELFF; cdr3_nt: TGTGCCAGCTCACGAAACGGAGAGAACACCGGGGAGCTGTTTTTT
v_call: TRBV9; d_call: TRBD2; j_call: TRBJ2-7; clone_size: NA; cdr3_aa: CASSVRLAGSYEQYF; cdr3_nt: TGTGCCAGCAGCGTCAGACTAGCGGGTTCTTACGAGCAGTACTTC
v_call: TRBV7-6; d_call: NA; j_call: TRBJ1-2; clone_size: NA; cdr3_aa: CASSFSPGFDRSQGYTF; cdr3_nt: TGTGCCAGCAGCTTCAGTCCAGGGTTCGACCGCTCCCAGGGCTACACCTTC
v_call: TRBV9; d_call: TRBD2; j_call: TRBJ2-3; clone_size: NA; cdr3_aa: CASNVAGDTDTQYF; cdr3_nt: TGTGCCAGCAACGTAGCGGGAGATACAGATACGCAGTATTTT
v_call: TRBV7-9; d_call: NA; j_call: TRBJ2-5; clone_size: NA; cdr3_aa: CASSYRTRETQYF; cdr3_nt: TGTGCCAGCAGCTACCGAACTCGAGAGACCCAGTACTTC
v_call: TRBV5-1; d_call: NA; j_call: TRBJ1-6; clone_size: NA; cdr3_aa: CASSLAVGSADSPLHF; cdr3_nt: TGCGCCAGCAGCTTGGCCGTGGGTTCGGCGGATTCACCCCTCCACTTT
v_call: TRBV9; d_call: NA; j_call: TRBJ2-5; clone_size: NA; cdr3_aa: CASSSAPGSETQYF; cdr3_nt: TGTGCCAGCAGCAGCGCTCCCGGGTCCGAGACCCAGTACTTC
v_call: TRBV29-1; d_call: TRBD1; j_call: TRBJ2-1; clone_size: NA; cdr3_aa: CSVEALGGRNEQFF; cdr3_nt: TGCAGCGTTGAGGCCCTAGGGGGCAGGAATGAGCAGTTCTTC
v_call: TRBV25-1; d_call: TRBD2; j_call: TRBJ2-1; clone_size: NA; cdr3_aa: CASSSSGGLAGYNEQFF; cdr3_nt: TGTGCCAGCAGTTCCTCTGGGGGACTAGCGGGTTACAATGAGCAGTTCTTC
v_call: TRBV5-1; d_call: NA; j_call: TRBJ2-3; clone_size: NA; cdr3_aa: CASSLLRGQGTDTQYF; cdr3_nt: TGCGCCAGCAGCTTGCTCCGGGGTCAGGGCACAGATACGCAGTATTTT
v_call: TRBV19; d_call: TRBD2; j_call: TRBJ2-1; clone_size: NA; cdr3_aa: CASSMGVAGYSYNEQFF; cdr3_nt: TGTGCCAGTAGTATGGGGGTAGCGGGATACTCCTACAATGAGCAGTTCTTC
v_call: TRBV6-4; d_call: NA; j_call: TRBJ2-2; clone_size: NA; cdr3_aa: CASSEIIDGELFF; cdr3_nt: TGTGCCAGCAGTGAAATCATAGATGGGGAGCTGTTTTTT
v_call: TRBV6-1; d_call: NA; j_call: TRBJ1-2; clone_size: NA; cdr3_aa: CASSEVGRGGYGYTF; cdr3_nt: TGTGCCAGCAGTGAAGTTGGGCGGGGAGGGTATGGCTACACCTTC
v_call: TRBV5-1; d_call: NA; j_call: TRBJ1-4; clone_size: NA; cdr3_aa: CASSLAAGTNEKLFF; cdr3_nt: TGCGCCAGCAGCTTGGCCGCCGGGACTAATGAAAAACTGTTTTTT
v_call: TRBV19; d_call: NA; j_call: TRBJ2-1; clone_size: once; cdr3_aa: CASSQGQNNEQFF; cdr3_nt: TGTGCCAGTTCACAAGGACAAAACAATGAGCAGTTCTTC
v_call: TRBV7-3; d_call: NA; j_call: TRBJ1-2; clone_size: NA; cdr3_aa: CASSLSGVQVGGYTF; cdr3_nt: TGTGCCAGCAGCTTATCGGGGGTCCAAGTCGGTGGCTACACCTTC
v_call: TRBV5-4; d_call: TRBD2; j_call: TRBJ2-1; clone_size: NA; cdr3_aa: CASSLMTSGDNEQFF; cdr3_nt: TGTGCCAGCAGCTTAATGACTAGCGGGGACAATGAGCAGTTCTTC
v_call: TRBV2; d_call: NA; j_call: TRBJ2-2; clone_size: NA; cdr3_aa: CASSEAGGGTGELFF; cdr3_nt: TGTGCCAGCAGTGAAGCGGGGGGTGGCACCGGGGAGCTGTTTTTT
v_call: TRBV5-4; d_call: TRBD1; j_call: TRBJ2-2; clone_size: NA; cdr3_aa: CASSLGGQRNTGELFF; cdr3_nt: TGTGCCAGCAGCTTGGGGGGACAGAGAAACACCGGGGAGCTGTTTTTT
v_call: TRBV6-1; d_call: TRBD2; j_call: TRBJ2-7; clone_size: NA; cdr3_aa: CASSIGGAPYEQYF; cdr3_nt: TGTGCCAGCAGCATCGGGGGGGCCCCCTACGAGCAGTACTTC
v_call: TRBV30; d_call: TRBD1; j_call: TRBJ1-6; clone_size: NA; cdr3_aa: CAWSGGQGTYNSPLHF; cdr3_nt: TGTGCCTGGAGTGGCGGACAGGGCACCTATAATTCACCCCTCCACTTT
v_call: TRBV28; d_call: NA; j_call: TRBJ2-1; clone_size: NA; cdr3_aa: CASSLAGILDEQFF; cdr3_nt: TGTGCCAGCAGTTTGGCAGGGATCTTGGATGAGCAGTTCTTC
v_call: TRBV6-4; d_call: NA; j_call: TRBJ2-3; clone_size: NA; cdr3_aa: CASSAGSGTDTQYF; cdr3_nt: TGTGCCAGCAGTGCAGGGTCTGGCACAGATACGCAGTATTTT
v_call: TRBV4-3; d_call: NA; j_call: TRBJ2-2; clone_size: NA; cdr3_aa: CASSQDWRLRAGELFF; cdr3_nt: TGCGCCAGCAGCCAAGACTGGAGGTTAAGAGCCGGGGAGCTGTTTTTT
v_call: TRBV4-3; d_call: TRBD1; j_call: TRBJ1-5; clone_size: once; cdr3_aa: CASSQGTGGVGKPQHF; cdr3_nt: TGCGCCAGCAGCCAGGGGACAGGGGGCGTCGGTAAGCCCCAGCATTTT
v_call: TRBV5-1; d_call: TRBD1; j_call: TRBJ2-2; clone_size: NA; cdr3_aa: CASSTAGDRGTGELFF; cdr3_nt: TGCGCCAGCAGCACTGCCGGAGACAGGGGCACCGGGGAGCTGTTTTTT
v_call: TRBV7-4; d_call: NA; j_call: TRBJ2-1; clone_size: NA; cdr3_aa: CATTYNEQFF; cdr3_nt: TGTGCCACTACGTACAATGAGCAGTTCTTC
v_call: TRBV29-1; d_call: TRBD2; j_call: TRBJ2-5; clone_size: NA; cdr3_aa: CSVARALAAQETQYF; cdr3_nt: TGCAGCGTTGCGAGGGCACTAGCGGCTCAAGAGACCCAGTACTTC
v_call: TRBV6-1; d_call: NA; j_call: TRBJ1-3; clone_size: few; cdr3_aa: CASRITPTVGDTIYF; cdr3_nt: TGTGCCAGCAGAATAACCCCGACGGTCGGGGACACCATATATTTT
v_call: TRBV13; d_call: TRBD2; j_call: TRBJ2-3; clone_size: NA; cdr3_aa: CASSYAVGGRADTQYF; cdr3_nt: TGTGCCAGCAGCTACGCCGTCGGCGGGAGGGCAGATACGCAGTATTTT
v_call: TRBV5-1; d_call: TRBD1; j_call: TRBJ1-6; clone_size: NA; cdr3_aa: CASSSIGQGLNSPLHF; cdr3_nt: TGCGCCAGCAGCTCCATAGGACAGGGGCTAAATTCACCCCTCCACTTT
v_call: TRBV28; d_call: TRBD2; j_call: TRBJ2-7; clone_size: NA; cdr3_aa: CASGGRAGYEQYF; cdr3_nt: TGTGCCAGCGGCGGGAGGGCCGGATACGAGCAGTACTTC
v_call: TRBV6-5; d_call: TRBD1; j_call: TRBJ1-2; clone_size: NA; cdr3_aa: CASSSGDRGSAGYTF; cdr3_nt: TGTGCCAGCAGTTCAGGGGACAGGGGCAGTGCTGGCTACACCTTC
v_call: TRBV30; d_call: TRBD1; j_call: TRBJ1-5; clone_size: NA; cdr3_aa: CAWNRGNQPQHF; cdr3_nt: TGTGCCTGGAACAGGGGGAATCAGCCCCAGCATTTT
v_call: TRBV30; d_call: NA; j_call: TRBJ1-1; clone_size: NA; cdr3_aa: CAWSTTGLVAFF; cdr3_nt: TGTGCCTGGAGTACAACAGGATTGGTCGCTTTCTTT
v_call: TRBV11-3; d_call: NA; j_call: TRBJ2-3; clone_size: NA; cdr3_aa: CASSLGSTADTQYF; cdr3_nt: TGTGCCAGCAGCTTAGGGTCAACAGCAGATACGCAGTATTTT
v_call: TRBV7-9; d_call: TRBD1; j_call: TRBJ2-1; clone_size: NA; cdr3_aa: CATIQGASYNEQFF; cdr3_nt: TGTGCCACCATACAGGGGGCGTCCTACAATGAGCAGTTCTTC